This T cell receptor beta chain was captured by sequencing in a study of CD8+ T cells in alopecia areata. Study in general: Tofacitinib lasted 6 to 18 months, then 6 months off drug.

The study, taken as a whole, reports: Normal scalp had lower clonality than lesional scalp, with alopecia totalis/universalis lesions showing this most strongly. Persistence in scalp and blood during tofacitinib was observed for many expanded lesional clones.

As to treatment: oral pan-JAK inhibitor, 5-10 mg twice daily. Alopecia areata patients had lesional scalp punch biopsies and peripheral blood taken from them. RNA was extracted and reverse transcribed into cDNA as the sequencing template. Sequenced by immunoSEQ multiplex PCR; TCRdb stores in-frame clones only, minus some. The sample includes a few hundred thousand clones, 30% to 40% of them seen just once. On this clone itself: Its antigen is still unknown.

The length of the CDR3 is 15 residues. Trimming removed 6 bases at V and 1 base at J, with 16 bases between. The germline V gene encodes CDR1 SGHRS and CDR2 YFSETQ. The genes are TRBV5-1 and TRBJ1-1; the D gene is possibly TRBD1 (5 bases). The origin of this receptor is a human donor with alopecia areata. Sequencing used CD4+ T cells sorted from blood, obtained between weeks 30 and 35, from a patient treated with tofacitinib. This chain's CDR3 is CASTAGKWENTEAFF. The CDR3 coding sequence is TGCGCCAGCACGGCAGGGAAGTGGGAGAACACTGAAGCTTTCTTT.